This T cell receptor (beta chain) was documented in a study of cytomegalovirus exposure and HLA in healthy donors. Whole-study results and caveats: Several of the most significant clusters appeared, in a later analysis, to be linked to common viral pathogens. V- and J-gene trimming of TCR beta was linked (in a later analysis) to a missense DCLRE1C variant. The likely origin of a cluster of highly shared sequence variants was a sequencing artifact. The study designated some 180 TCR beta chains cytomegalovirus-associated.

A remark on this clone: The target antigen is unknown. Relative to the germline gene, one junction end is altered; a read error may explain this.

CDR3 size: 15 residues. Germline assignment: CDR1 SNHLY and CDR2 FYNNEI. This PCR relied on a set of 60 Vbeta primers and 13 Jbeta primers. The repertoire was sequenced with immunoSEQ multiplex PCR; TCRdb's copy has only in-frame clones and lacks some. The sample has 150,000 to 200,000 clones, roughly 80% seen once; the top ten hold 6.5% to 8.5%. The chain couples TRBV2 to TRBJ1-3; D ambiguous. The specimen sequenced was PBMCs. The sequence came from a man younger than 40 in good health and CMV-seropositive. CDR3 sequence: CASTEVAPSGNTIYF. The CDR3 nucleotides are TGTGCCAGCACTGAAGTGGCTCCTTCTGGAAACACCATATATTTT.